The 28 T cell receptor beta chains below all came from one sample that was sequenced in a study of blood T cell repertoires in COVID-19. Repertoires were generated with immunoSEQ multiplex PCR, while TCRdb's copy carries only in-frame clones and drops some. This table holds 120,000 to 150,000 clones, 85% to 90% found once. The sequenced sample consisted of peripheral blood. These receptors all stem from a man between 18 and 35 years old with COVID-19, enrolled during active disease.

This chain links TRBV9 with TRBJ2-3, with 8 bases lining up with TRBD2. The J segment lost 3 bases and the V segment lost 0 bases, leaving 9 bases of the junction unmatched. Germline V CDR1 and CDR2: SGDLS, YYNGEE. The CDR3 contains 17 residues. The CDR3 nucleotides read TGTGCCAGCAGCGTAGGGGGGAGCGGCGGGAGGACAGATACGCAGTATTTT. Translated, it gives CASSVGGSGGRTDTQYF.

This clone came up once. This chain connects TRBV28 to TRBJ2-7, with D possibly being TRBD2 (5 bases). V gave up 6 bases and J gave up 8 bases, with 11 bases separating them. The CDR3 is 11 residues long. CDR1 and CDR2 (germline): MDHEN, SYDVKM. CDR3 nucleotides: TGTGCCAGCAGACGTGGAGGAAAGCAGTACTTC. It specifies CASRRGGKQYF.

This chain links TRBV28 with TRBJ1-5, with TRBD1 as a possible D gene (5 bases). CDR3 length equals 15 residues. Germline assignment: CDR1 MDHEN and CDR2 SYDVKM. The V end lost 2 bases, the J end lost 0 bases, and 8 bases lay between the germline ends. The CDR3: CASSLAGNSNQPQHF. The CDR3 bases are TGTGCCAGCAGTTTAGCAGGGAATAGCAATCAGCCCCAGCATTTT.

V gene TRBV19 combines with J gene TRBJ2-2; 7 nucleotides agree with TRBD1. Germline trimming cut 6 bases from V and 0 bases from J; bases unmatched to any gene: 4. CDR3 length: 15 residues. Germline V lookup: CDR1 LNHDA, CDR2 SQIVND (reference sequence). CDR3 in amino acids: CASSPTGPNTGELFF. Here the CDR3 DNA reads TGTGCCAGTAGCCCGACAGGGCCGAACACCGGGGAGCTGTTTTTT.

CDR3 region: CASSPNGGLAGDGEQYF. The CDR3 DNA reads TGTGCCAGCAGCCCTAATGGTGGACTAGCGGGAGACGGCGAGCAGTACTTC. The V and J genes are TRBV7-8 and TRBJ2-7; the match to TRBD2 covers 13 bases. J lost 6 bases, V lost 5 bases, and 13 bases had no gene match. CDR1 and CDR2 from the germline V gene are SGHVS and FQNEAQ. This CDR3 is 17 amino acids long.

The chain joins TRBV4-3 to TRBJ2-7; D might be TRBD1 (6 bases). Germline V gives CDR1 LGHNA, CDR2 YSLEER. The length of the CDR3 is 15 residues. V was cut by 3 bases and J by 2 bases, with 14 bases left in between. The CDR3 loop is CASSHFADRAYEQYF. CDR3 nucleotide sequence: TGCGCCAGCAGCCATTTTGCGGACAGAGCCTACGAGCAGTACTTC.

This clone was observed a single time. V and J are TRBV11-3 and TRBJ2-1, with 10 bases identical to TRBD2. Losses at the gene ends were 5 bases for V and 4 bases for J; bases not matched to a gene: 8. CDR1 and CDR2 from the germline V gene are SGHNT and YENEEA. The CDR3 is 16 residues long. The CDR3 DNA follows: TGTGCCAGCAGCCCATCACTAGCGGGATCTTACAATGAGCAGTTCTTC. This gives the protein CASSPSLAGSYNEQFF.

This clone was observed a handful of times. This chain joins TRBV5-4 and TRBJ2-3; D is ambiguous. The germline V and J ends were trimmed by 0 bases and 2 bases, with 7 bases remaining between them. Germline V gene lookup returns CDR1 SGHNT and CDR2 YYREEE (reference sequence). CDR3 length: 14 residues. CDR3 DNA: TGTGCCAGCAGCTTGGTCTCCCTCACAGATACGCAGTATTTT. This codes for CASSLVSLTDTQYF.

V is TRBV28 and J is TRBJ2-5; 8 bases are shared with TRBD2. The junction had 3 bases not matched to a gene; V was cut back by 5 bases and J by 1 base. Germline-derived CDR1 and CDR2 are MDHEN and SYDVKM. This CDR3 contains 14 residues. As DNA, the CDR3 is TGTGCCAGCAGTCCACTAGCGGCCCAAGAGACCCAGTACTTC. Translated: CASSPLAAQETQYF.

V gene TRBV19 combines with J gene TRBJ2-1; D unclear. V gave up 10 bases and J gave up 0 bases, with 13 bases separating them. Germline V CDR1 and CDR2: LNHDA, SQIVND (reference sequence). CDR3 length: 14 amino acids. For the CDR3, the DNA is TGTGCCACCGGTTGGGCCAGCTCCTACAATGAGCAGTTCTTC. Protein sequence: CATGWASSYNEQFF.

The chain is built from TRBV7-9 and TRBJ1-3, with D maybe TRBD1 (6 bases). The germline V and J ends were trimmed by 1 base and 0 bases, with 10 bases remaining between them. Germline V lookup: CDR1 SEHNR, CDR2 FQNEAQ (reference sequence). This CDR3 comprises 16 residues. CDR3 DNA: TGTGCCAGCAGCTTAGGGCAGGGGCCCTCTGGAAACACCATATATTTT. This sequence encodes CASSLGQGPSGNTIYF.

This clone showed up just once. The CDR3 region is CASTGGRNPYEQYF. The CDR3 DNA reads as TGTGCCAGCACCGGCGGTCGGAACCCCTACGAGCAGTACTTC. The V gene is TRBV28, the J gene TRBJ2-7, with D hard to call. This CDR3 is built from 14 residues. Trimming pared 7 bases from V and 2 bases from J, leaving 15 bases between. The germline gives CDR1 MDHEN, CDR2 SYDVKM.

The J gene is TRBJ2-7, the V gene TRBV6-1; 11 bases fit TRBD1. The CDR3 sequence is 16 residues long. J was trimmed by 7 bases and V by 0 bases; bases with no gene match: 8. Germline V gives CDR1 MNHNS, CDR2 SASEGT. This CDR3 reads CASSEAPGTGGGEQYF. CDR3 DNA sequence: TGTGCCAGCAGTGAAGCCCCCGGGACAGGGGGTGGGGAGCAGTACTTC.

The chain recombines TRBV3-1 (or the pseudogene TRBV3-2) with TRBJ1-4; 7 positions agree with TRBD1. The CDR3 spans 15 residues. Germline lookup yields CDR1 LGHDT and CDR2 YNNKEL (reference sequence). V trimming: 5 bases; J trimming: 4 bases; junction bases outside the gene matches: 7. The chain's CDR3 is CASSRRTGDNEKLFF. CDR3 nucleotides: TGTGCCAGCAGCAGACGGACAGGAGATAATGAAAAACTGTTTTTT.

The CDR3 nucleotides are TGCGCCAGCAGCGAACCGACAGGCTGGAACACTGAAGCTTTCTTT. Translated, it gives CASSEPTGWNTEAFF. V is TRBV5-1 and J is TRBJ1-1, with D maybe TRBD1 (6 bases). The CDR3 length is 15 residues. Germline-derived CDR1 and CDR2 are SGHRS and YFSETQ. Trimming removed 4 bases from V and 1 base from J, with 14 bases in between.

This chain links TRBV7-2 with TRBJ1-2; 8 bases map to TRBD1. The CDR3 loop spans 15 amino acids. Germline V gene lookup returns CDR1 SGHTA and CDR2 FQGNSA. Trimming cost V 2 bases and J 4 bases; bases outside gene matches: 6. The CDR3 DNA reads as TGTGCCAGCAGCTTACTCCAGGGGGCATTCTATGGCTACACCTTC. It specifies CASSLLQGAFYGYTF.

The chain links TRBV6-5 to TRBJ2-1; 9 bases are shared with TRBD1. Germline V CDR1 and CDR2: MNHEY, SVGAGI. The CDR3 totals 15 residues. V was clipped by 4 bases and J by 4 bases; unmatched bases: 5. The DNA of the CDR3 is TGTGCCAGCAGTTCCCCGGGACAGGGATACAATGAGCAGTTCTTC. Protein product: CASSSPGQGYNEQFF.

This rearrangement joins TRBV7-6 to TRBJ1-3; D unclear. The V and J ends lost 5 bases and 2 bases respectively, with 7 bases between them. Germline values: CDR1 SGHVS, CDR2 FNYEAQ. The CDR3 consists of 13 residues. CDR3 in DNA: TGTGCCAGCAGCCCCGGGACTGGAAACACCATATATTTT. Protein: CASSPGTGNTIYF.

The V and J genes are TRBV6-2 or TRBV6-3 and TRBJ1-6; D is uncertain. Trimming cost V 3 bases and J 9 bases, with 12 bases left between them. This CDR3 region has 14 residues. Germline CDR1 MNHEY, CDR2 SVGEGT. Here the CDR3 reads CASSYIHPASPLHF. CDR3 DNA sequence: TGTGCCAGCAGTTATATACACCCCGCTTCACCCCTCCACTTT.

This chain connects TRBV6-2 or TRBV6-3 to TRBJ2-7; D is possibly TRBD1 (6 bases). CDR1 and CDR2 (germline): MNHEY, SVGEGT. This CDR3 is built from 16 residues. Trimming left V 2 bases short and J 7 bases short, with 21 bases between. CDR3 sequence: CASSYPPSPTGSEQYF. The CDR3 DNA follows: TGTGCCAGCAGTTACCCACCTTCCCCCACAGGGAGTGAGCAGTACTTC.

The rearrangement uses TRBV5-4 and TRBJ2-1, with TRBD2 identical over 11 bases. The J segment lost 8 bases and the V segment lost 3 bases, leaving 10 bases of the junction unmatched. The germline V gene has CDR1 SGHNT and CDR2 YYREEE (reference sequence). This CDR3 contains 16 residues. CDR3 sequence reads: CASSSLAGGPGDEQFF. For the CDR3, the DNA is TGTGCCAGCAGCTCCTTAGCGGGAGGGCCGGGAGATGAGCAGTTCTTC.

The V gene is TRBV5-4, the J gene TRBJ1-1; 12 bases match TRBD1. J lost 12 bases, V lost 3 bases, and 12 bases had no gene match. Germline assignment: CDR1 SGHNT and CDR2 YYREEE (reference sequence). This CDR3 contains 15 residues. As DNA, the CDR3 is TGTGCCAGCAGCTACGGAGGGGACAGGGGGCTTGGAACTTTCTTT. It yields the protein CASSYGGDRGLGTFF.

The CDR3 sequence is CATSDPQRVGELFF. As DNA, the CDR3 is TGTGCCACCAGTGATCCACAGAGGGTCGGGGAGCTGTTTTTT. The chain employs TRBV24-1 and TRBJ2-2; D is perhaps TRBD2 (5 bases). The length of the CDR3 is 14 residues. Germline loops: CDR1 KGHDR, CDR2 SFDVKD. V lost 3 bases and J lost 7, with 11 bases in between.

This chain links TRBV28 with TRBJ2-1, with TRBD1 as a possible D gene (6 bases). The CDR3 is made up of 12 amino acids. Trimming left V 8 bases short and J 4 bases short, with 9 bases between. Germline V gives CDR1 MDHEN, CDR2 SYDVKM. Here the CDR3 reads CASRQGYNEQFF. Here the CDR3 DNA reads TGTGCCAGCCGGCAGGGGTACAATGAGCAGTTCTTC. The full variable domain, in which reference TRBV28 and TRBJ2-1 provide the parts outside the CDR3, is DVKVTQSSRYLVKRTGEKVFLECVQDMDHENMFWYRQDPGLGLRLIYFSYDVKMKEKGDIPEGYSVSREKKERFSLILESASTNQTSMYLCASRQGYNEQFFGPGTRLTVL.

This chain links TRBV5-4 with TRBJ2-7; D perhaps matches TRBD1 (6 bases). The CDR3 has 15 amino acids. In germline, CDR1 is SGHNT, CDR2 YYREEE (reference sequence). Trimming took off 4 bases at V and 3 bases at J, with 17 bases between the two ends. CDR3 amino acids: CASSPPGQQVYEQYF. In nucleotides, the CDR3 is TGTGCCAGCAGCCCCCCAGGACAGCAAGTCTACGAGCAGTACTTC.

The chain carries TRBV7-9 and TRBJ2-3; D not resolved. From germline, CDR1 is SEHNR and CDR2 FQNEAQ (reference sequence). The CDR3 covers 15 residues. The V end lost 5 bases, the J end lost 4 bases, and 16 bases lay between the germline ends. The CDR3 reads CASSTPKRSPDTQYF. DNA of the CDR3: TGTGCCAGCAGCACTCCTAAGCGAAGCCCAGATACGCAGTATTTT.

The chain is built from TRBV5-1 and TRBJ1-5; the match to TRBD1 covers 7 bases. Germline CDR1 SGHRS, CDR2 YFSETQ. V was clipped by 4 bases and J by 1 base; unmatched bases: 2. The CDR3 has 14 residues. The CDR3 loop reads CASSQGDSNQPQHF. In DNA form, the CDR3 reads TGCGCCAGCAGCCAGGGGGACAGCAATCAGCCCCAGCATTTT.

This chain links TRBV15 with TRBJ2-1, with 8 bases lining up with TRBD1. Germline CDR1 and CDR2: LNHNV and YYDKDF (reference sequence). This CDR3 region has 15 residues. The J segment lost 4 bases and the V segment lost 0 bases, leaving 2 bases of the junction unmatched. CDR3 protein: CATSRDGQGYNEQFF. DNA for the CDR3: TGTGCCACCAGCAGAGATGGACAGGGATACAATGAGCAGTTCTTC. The complete variable domain, with remaining parts taken from reference TRBV15 and TRBJ2-1, reads DAMVIQNPRYQVTQFGKPVTLSCSQTLNHNVMYWYQQKSSQAPKLLFHYYDKDFNNEADTPDNFQSRRPNTSFCFLDIRSPGLGDTAMYLCATSRDGQGYNEQFFGPGTRLTVL.